This is a list of T cell receptor beta chains from one sample in a study of T-cell memory formation after mild COVID-19. MiXCR was run by TCRdb on the 5' RACE reads, yielding one entry per CDR3 protein. Altogether around 320,000 distinct CDR3 sequences are present, around 27% being singletons, with the ten largest covering approximately 13%. The sequenced sample was PBMCs or a T cell subset sorted from them (not recorded which). These receptor sequences come from an adult woman who had mild COVID-19 (a few samples of this study predate the infection). Cell type and time point are not known. The CDR3 runs from the conserved cysteine through the conserved F or W. A D gene is named only where the DNA matches it firmly.

CDR3	V	length	J	D
CASKPGGSGGLYNEQFF	TRBV5-6	17	TRBJ2-1	TRBD2
CASSLEGQLYGYTF	TRBV12-3/TRBV12-4	14	TRBJ1-2	TRBD1
CSSSYTGTGVDGYTF	TRBV6-5	15	TRBJ1-2	TRBD1
CASSQSNHLGWANTGELFF	TRBV4-2	19	TRBJ2-2	-
CASSFPSRVKGYTF	TRBV7-2	14	TRBJ1-2	-
CASSNRDNYEQYF	TRBV3-1	13	TRBJ2-7	-
CATSDGGQQGYDGELFF	TRBV24-1	17	TRBJ2-2	TRBD1
CASTLAGGYNEQFF	TRBV5-1	14	TRBJ2-1	TRBD2
CATSDSGTSGSRRQFF	TRBV24-1	16	TRBJ2-1	TRBD2
CASSPLIQGARTGELFF	TRBV4-1	17	TRBJ2-2	TRBD1
CAWSVPGNTEAFF	TRBV30	13	TRBJ1-1	-
CSATDRAFGGSYNEQFF	TRBV20-1	17	TRBJ2-1	TRBD1
CASSYDGNQPQHF	TRBV6-5	13	TRBJ1-5	-
CASSPGTGMNTEAFF	TRBV18	15	TRBJ1-1	-
CASSLEPLGQGAFF	TRBV12-3/TRBV12-4	14	TRBJ1-1	TRBD1
CASSPPGGDVADTQYF	TRBV7-9	16	TRBJ2-3	-
CASNGDYYGYTF	TRBV25-1	12	TRBJ1-2	-
CSVERAGEQYF	TRBV29-1	11	TRBJ2-7	-
CASSEALGVGENIQYF	TRBV2	16	TRBJ2-4	-
CASSQDGAGGFYEQYF	TRBV3-1	16	TRBJ2-7	TRBD2
CAICESVSQPQHF	TRBV10-3	13	TRBJ1-5	-
CASSLRRDKNTGELFF	TRBV7-2	16	TRBJ2-2	-